Below are 32 T cell receptor beta chains sequenced from a single sample in a study of human T cells and chemical hapten exposure. Time point specified: patch test 2, 6 weeks after DPC sensitization. Treatment denoted: therapeutic diphenylcyclopropenone sensitization with weekly scalp DPC. TCRdb re-called the RACE reads through MiXCR, storing one row per CDR3 protein. The sample consists of 96,000 or so distinct CDR3 sequences, around 9.3% of them appearing once. The sequenced sample was whole blood, obtained in connection with sensitization to the hapten diphenylcyclopropenone (DPC). Every receptor here comes from a woman in her forties with alopecia areata. Some clones in this sample may be carry-over from other donors' samples.

This clonotype was counted ten times or more. J is TRBJ2-2 and V is TRBV7-2; maybe TRBD1 (6 bases). This CDR3 has 18 amino acids. V gave up 0 bases and J gave up 0 bases, with 14 bases separating them. CDR1 is SGHTA and CDR2 is FQGNSA in the germline V gene. For the CDR3, the DNA is TGTGCCAGCAGCTTAGCTGGGTCCGGGACAACGAACACCGGGGAGCTGTTTTTT. Translating it yields CASSLAGSGTTNTGELFF.

V and J are TRBV6-2 or TRBV6-3 and TRBJ2-7; D gene uncertain. Germline lookup yields CDR1 MNHEY and CDR2 SVGEGT. Trimming took off 0 bases at V and 7 bases at J, with 13 bases between the two ends. The CDR3 covers 14 residues. CDR3 sequence reads: CASSYSSSRSEQYF. CDR3 coding DNA: TGTGCCAGCAGTTACTCGAGTTCTAGAAGTGAGCAGTACTTC.

The table lists this clonotype with many counts. This sequence joins TRBV7-9 and TRBJ1-1, with D possibly being TRBD1 (5 bases). V dropped 6 bases and J dropped 5 bases, with 10 bases sitting between them. Looked up from germline, CDR1 is SEHNR and CDR2 is FQNEAQ (reference sequence). This CDR3 is 12 amino acids long. CDR3 in DNA: TGTGCCAGCAGTCGACAGCCAACTGAAGCTTTCTTT. Translation: CASSRQPTEAFF.

Ten or more counts support this clonotype. This chain connects TRBV25-1 to TRBJ2-7; 10 bases match TRBD1. With 7 bases clipped from V and 10 bases from J, the junction kept 16 bases outside the gene matches. The CDR3 has 15 residues. Germline V gives CDR1 MGHDK, CDR2 SYGVNS. CDR3 loop: CASTPLGTGAYLQYF. The CDR3 DNA follows: TGTGCCAGCACCCCTCTAGGGACAGGGGCCTACCTACAGTACTTC.

The CDR3 DNA reads as TGTGCCAGTGGCGAAGTCTCGAACCTTGCCAAAAACATTCAGTACTTC. It yields the protein CASGEVSNLAKNIQYF. The V gene is TRBV19, the J gene TRBJ2-4; no firm D call. The CDR3 has 16 amino acids. Trimming removed 8 bases at V and 1 base at J, with 18 bases between. The germline CDR1 and CDR2 sequences are LNHDA and SQIVND (reference sequence).

The table lists this clonotype with many counts. V is TRBV29-1 and J is TRBJ1-5; possibly TRBD1 for D (5 bases). The germline V gene has CDR1 SQVTM and CDR2 ANQGSEA. The V gene lost 4 bases and the J gene lost 5 bases, with 9 bases spanning the gap. The CDR3 spans 12 residues. The CDR3 coding sequence is TGCAGCGTTGCAGGGAACGATCAGCCCCAGCATTTT. As protein: CSVAGNDQPQHF.

This chain connects TRBV10-3 to TRBJ2-7; TRBD1 matches at 7 bases. Germline V gives CDR1 ENHRY, CDR2 SYGVKD. This CDR3 region has 14 residues. Losses at the gene ends were 0 bases for V and 7 bases for J; bases not matched to a gene: 6. The CDR3 spells CAISESTGSAEQYF. CDR3 nucleotide sequence: TGTGCCATCAGTGAGTCGACAGGGTCCGCGGAGCAGTACTTC.

The table lists this clonotype with many counts. The chain has TRBV29-1 and TRBJ1-1; D call uncertain. Between the trimmed V and J ends, which lost 4 bases and 1 base, there was a span of 10 bases. The CDR3 spans 13 residues. Germline-derived CDR1 and CDR2 are SQVTM and ANQGSEA. This chain's CDR3 is CSVVPRGNTEAFF. The DNA of the CDR3 is TGCAGCGTTGTCCCCCGGGGGAACACTGAAGCTTTCTTT.

This clonotype was detected many times. The rearrangement uses TRBV6-2 or TRBV6-3 and TRBJ2-7; unclear D gene. V dropped 10 bases and J dropped 2 bases, with 12 bases sitting between them. The CDR3 extends over 12 amino acids. Germline CDR1 and CDR2: MNHEY and SVGEGT. CDR3 nucleotide sequence: TGTGCCACTACGACGATAACCTACGAGCAGTACTTC. Protein product: CATTTITYEQYF.

This clonotype has just a few counts. J is TRBJ2-4 and V is TRBV12-3 or TRBV12-4; 7 bases match TRBD1. The CDR3 is 17 residues long. V lost 5 bases to trimming and J lost 1 base; unmatched junction nucleotides: 11. The CDR3 sequence is CASSPRPPGQAKNIQYF. CDR3 sequence (DNA): TGTGCCAGCAGTCCACGCCCCCCGGGACAGGCCAAAAACATTCAGTACTTC.

This clonotype was observed at least ten times. The J gene is TRBJ2-5, the V gene TRBV7-2; D is possibly TRBD2 (5 bases). This CDR3 contains 13 residues. CDR1 is SGHTA and CDR2 is FQGNSA in the germline V gene. The V and J ends lost 3 bases and 5 bases respectively, with 10 bases between them. This CDR3 is CASSFTRGETQYF. The CDR3 nucleotides are TGTGCCAGCAGCTTTACGAGAGGGGAGACCCAGTACTTC.

In its sample, this clonotype was seen many times. This chain uses TRBV28 with TRBJ2-1, with 7 bases fitting TRBD1. The CDR3 consists of 14 residues. Germline V CDR1 and CDR2: MDHEN, SYDVKM. V lost 7 bases, J lost 10 bases, and 13 bases stayed unmatched. CDR3 sequence reads: CASTRQGPRGEQFF. The DNA of the CDR3 is TGTGCCAGCACTAGACAGGGCCCCCGAGGCGAGCAGTTCTTC.

This clonotype was counted at least ten times. The chain couples TRBV5-1 to TRBJ1-6; the D is unclear. Deletions cut 3 bases from V and 6 bases from J, with 7 bases between. This CDR3 has 13 amino acids. Germline-derived CDR1 and CDR2 are SGHRS and YFSETQ. CDR3 region: CASSSTANSPLHF. The CDR3 DNA is TGCGCCAGCAGCTCTACAGCTAATTCACCCCTCCACTTT.

This clonotype was observed a few times. J is TRBJ1-2 and V is TRBV20-1; tentative D call: TRBD1 (6 bases). The CDR3 spans 13 residues. Per germline, CDR1 DFQATT and CDR2 SNEGSKA (reference sequence). Trimming stripped 6 bases from V and 2 bases from J, with 13 bases between. For the CDR3, the DNA is TGCAGTGCCAACCGGGGGGCCAACTATGGCTACACCTTC. Encoded protein: CSANRGANYGYTF.

Many counts were recorded for this clonotype. The rearrangement links TRBV11-2 to TRBJ2-3, with D possibly being TRBD1 (6 bases). The germline CDR1 and CDR2 sequences are SGHAT and FQNNGV. The CDR3 is 17 amino acids. Deletions cut 5 bases from V and 0 bases from J, with 18 bases between. DNA of the CDR3: TGTGCCAGCAGCCCCGGGGCGACAGGCGGTAGCACAGATACGCAGTATTTT. This codes for CASSPGATGGSTDTQYF.

This clonotype was recorded many times. The rearrangement joins TRBV5-1 to TRBJ2-1; unclear D gene. This CDR3 contains 14 residues. Germline CDR1 is SGHRS and CDR2 is YFSETQ. Trimming removed 5 bases from V and 6 bases from J, with 15 bases in between. The CDR3 sequence: CASSVGFESNEQFF. The CDR3 bases are TGCGCCAGCAGTGTGGGGTTTGAATCCAATGAGCAGTTCTTC. Drawing the rest from reference TRBV5-1 and TRBJ2-1, the complete variable domain is KAGVTQTPRYLIKTRGQQVTLSCSPISGHRSVSWYQQTPGQGLQFLFEYFSETQRNKGNFPGRFSGRQFSNSRSEMNVSTLELGDSALYLCASSVGFESNEQFFGPGTRLTVL.

The rearrangement links TRBV4-3 to TRBJ2-2; D unclear. The CDR3 is 13 residues long. V was pared by 0 bases and J by 7 bases, with 6 bases between. In germline, CDR1 is LGHNA, CDR2 YSLEER. CDR3 region: CASSQDRYGELFF. The CDR3 region has the DNA TGCGCCAGCAGCCAAGACCGCTACGGGGAGCTGTTTTTT.

The chain combines TRBV19 with TRBJ1-5, with D uncertain. Looked up from germline, CDR1 is LNHDA and CDR2 is SQIVND (reference sequence). CDR3 size: 14 residues. Trimming pared 3 bases from V and 3 bases from J, leaving 9 bases between. The CDR3 bases are TGTGCCAGTAGTATTTATGGGCTCAATCAGCCCCAGCATTTT. Protein: CASSIYGLNQPQHF.

This clonotype was counted at least ten times. V and J are TRBV2 and TRBJ2-4, with TRBD2 identical over 7 bases. Looked up from germline, CDR1 is SNHLY and CDR2 is FYNNEI. The V segment lost 4 bases and the J segment 6 bases; nucleotides outside the gene matches: 9. CDR3 size: 15 residues. Here the CDR3 DNA reads TGTGCCAGCAGTGGCTCCGCGGGAGCTACAAACATTCAGTACTTC. This encodes CASSGSAGATNIQYF.

This clonotype was found many times. This chain links TRBV7-2 with TRBJ2-3, with D perhaps matching TRBD1 or TRBD2 (5 bases each). The germline CDR1 and CDR2 sequences are SGHTA and FQGNSA. The ends were cut back, 5 bases at V and 2 bases at J, with 14 bases in the middle. The CDR3 is made up of 15 amino acids. The CDR3 spells CASSLDGAPTDTQYF. The CDR3 region has the DNA TGTGCCAGCAGCCTGGACGGGGCTCCCACAGATACGCAGTATTTT.

This clonotype was counted only a few times. The chain links TRBV4-3 to TRBJ1-6, with 7 bases fitting TRBD1. This CDR3 has 17 residues. Losses at the gene ends were 1 base for V and 7 bases for J; bases not matched to a gene: 10. Germline V CDR1 and CDR2: LGHNA, YSLEER. As DNA, the CDR3 is TGCGCCAGCAGCCAAGGGACTCTACAGGGGTTGAATTCACCCCTCCACTTT. It specifies CASSQGTLQGLNSPLHF.

This clonotype has at least ten counts. This chain joins TRBV6-6 and TRBJ2-2; TRBD1 might be the D (6 bases). Trimming removed 5 bases at V and 7 bases at J, with 11 bases between. The CDR3 has 13 amino acids. Germline CDR1 MNHNY, CDR2 SVGAGI (reference sequence). CDR3 DNA: TGTGCCAGCAGTGTAAACAGGGACGGGGAGCTGTTTTTT. Amino acid sequence: CASSVNRDGELFF.

This clonotype has ten or more counts. This sequence joins TRBV4-2 and TRBJ2-7; tentatively, D is TRBD2 (6 bases). Germline V gene sequence: CDR1 LGHNA, CDR2 YNFKEQ. The CDR3 totals 15 residues. V lost 0 bases and J lost 2, with 11 bases in between. CDR3 residues: CASSQETGEAYEQYF. The CDR3 nucleotides are TGTGCCAGCAGCCAAGAAACGGGAGAGGCCTACGAGCAGTACTTC.

V gene TRBV5-1 combines with J gene TRBJ2-1, with 15 bases fitting TRBD2. The CDR3 is 18 residues long. In germline, CDR1 is SGHRS, CDR2 YFSETQ. Trimming cost V 3 bases and J 6 bases; bases outside gene matches: 10. The DNA of the CDR3 is TGCGCCAGCAGCTCCCTAGGGACTAGCGGGGGGACCGTCAATGAGCAGTTCTTC. Encoded protein: CASSSLGTSGGTVNEQFF.

This clonotype showed up just a few times. The rearrangement links TRBV28 to TRBJ2-2; 14 bases are a match to TRBD2. CDR1 is MDHEN, CDR2 SYDVKM, per germline. The CDR3 contains 16 residues. V lost 5 bases, J lost 6 bases, and 5 bases stayed unmatched. The CDR3 DNA sequence: TGTGCCAGCAGTGGGGGGACTAGCGGGAGACCCGGGGAGCTGTTTTTT. Translated, it gives CASSGGTSGRPGELFF.

This clonotype was counted ten times or more. This chain uses TRBV6-5 with TRBJ2-1; 9 bases match TRBD2. V shed 0 bases, J shed 4 bases, and the junction held 4 bases outside the gene matches. CDR1 and CDR2 (germline): MNHEY, SVGAGI. This CDR3 comprises 16 residues. The DNA for the CDR3 is TGTGCCAGCAGTTACTCGGGCGGGAGGGGGTACAATGAGCAGTTCTTC. Residues: CASSYSGGRGYNEQFF.

This clonotype was seen repeatedly, ten times or more. This chain uses TRBV6-5 with TRBJ2-7; 8 bases line up with TRBD2. The length of the CDR3 is 15 residues. Germline loops: CDR1 MNHEY, CDR2 SVGAGI. J was trimmed by 3 bases and V by 0 bases; bases with no gene match: 4. The CDR3, as DNA: TGTGCCAGCAGTTACTCGTATAGCGGGGTCTACGAGCAGTACTTC. Protein product: CASSYSYSGVYEQYF.

This chain connects TRBV9 to TRBJ2-5; TRBD2 agrees at 11 bases. The CDR3 extends over 15 amino acids. The germline CDR1 and CDR2 sequences are SGDLS and YYNGEE. Losses at the gene ends were 0 bases for V and 5 bases for J; bases not matched to a gene: 3. CDR3 nucleotides: TGTGCCAGCAGCGTAGGACTAGCGGGGACGGAGACCCAGTACTTC. This translates into CASSVGLAGTETQYF.

This clonotype has a count of ten or more. V and J are TRBV6-5 and TRBJ1-2; unclear D gene. The CDR3 length is 13 residues. CDR1 MNHEY and CDR2 SVGAGI come from the germline V gene. V lost 6 bases and J lost 8, with 16 bases in between. The CDR3 coding sequence is TGTGCCAGCAGCTCTGACGGACGGAGAGGCTACACCTTC. It specifies CASSSDGRRGYTF.

This clonotype was recorded a few times. The chain links TRBV7-3 to TRBJ2-3; 9 bases agree with TRBD2. Germline values: CDR1 SGHTA, CDR2 FQGTGA. V lost 0 bases to trimming and J lost 6 bases; unmatched junction nucleotides: 7. CDR3 length: 16 amino acids. As DNA, the CDR3 is TGTGCCAGCAGCTTAACGGGCGGGAGGGCCGCGGATACGCAGTATTTT. Residues: CASSLTGGRAADTQYF.

This clonotype was observed a few times. One end of the junction is discordant with germline, which a read error may explain. The chain has TRBV28 and TRBJ2-7; D ambiguous. Germline CDR1 MDHEN, CDR2 SYDVKM. The CDR3 is 12 residues long. CDR3 sequence: CAASAGSSEQYF. The CDR3 DNA follows: TGTGCCGCCTCGGCAGGATCCTCCGAGCAGTACTTC.

This clonotype was found many times. The J gene is TRBJ2-1, the V gene TRBV6-5; unclear D gene. Germline V gene lookup returns CDR1 MNHEY and CDR2 SVGAGI. The CDR3 is made up of 15 amino acids. V dropped 2 bases and J dropped 4 bases, with 12 bases sitting between them. For the CDR3, the DNA is TGTGCCAGCAGTTACCGAAGAGTTGGGTACAATGAGCAGTTCTTC. Encoded protein: CASSYRRVGYNEQFF.